The clone carrying this TCR beta chain was observed a handful of times. The sample originates from a study of identical twins. Donors uniformly comprised healthy Caucasians. MiXCR, run by TCRdb on the 5' RACE reads, gives a single entry per CDR3 protein. This table has just under 650,000 distinct CDR3 sequences, about 7.6% appearing once. V lost 4 bases and J 6 bases, leaving 14 bases between the germline ends. The CDR3 runs 13 residues. Germline V gene data show CDR1 as SGDLS and CDR2 as YYNGEE. This sample was also put to use in a study of yellow fever vaccine responses in identical twins.

The chain combines TRBV9 with TRBJ2-7; D ambiguous. The clonotype comes from a woman aged 18-29 years in good health. Sequenced material: PBMCs. The CDR3 DNA sequence: TGTGCCAGCAGCCCCGGACCGAATGGCGAGCAGTACTTC. Its protein is CASSPGPNGEQYF.